The TCR beta chain under discussion was sequenced for a study of T cell changes during pregnancy in multiple sclerosis. V shed 5 bases and J 7 bases; nucleotides not matched to a gene: 6. Germline CDR1 is SNHLY and CDR2 is FYNNEI. This CDR3 is 14 amino acids long. Sequenced by immunoSEQ multiplex PCR; TCRdb stores in-frame clones only, minus some. Of 55,000 to 75,000 clones listed, 90% to 95% were seen once; the top ten hold 1% to 1.5%. The source material was peripheral blood, sampled after pregnancy. The gene calls are TRBV2 and TRBJ1-4, with 8 bases identical to TRBD1. This clonotype was obtained from a female donor in good health, enrolled as a control in a pregnancy study. The CDR3 DNA is TGTGCCAGCAGTCCGGACAGGGTTGGTGAAAAACTGTTTTTT. It yields the protein CASSPDRVGEKLFF.